One sample yielded the 32 T cell receptor beta chains listed below, sequenced in a study of graft-versus-host responses after intestinal transplantation (dated by TCRdb to about 2021). Reading the label with the study, this specimen's time point is: cells obtained before transplantation from donor or recipient. The method behind the library was the immunoSEQ multiplex PCR assay. In its TCRdb copy, this immuneACCESS table keeps in-frame sequences only and misses some clones. Where compared with another copy, unresolved V genes explain less than half of these, and the others have no known cause. A total of tens of thousands of clones appear in this sample, approximately 95% of them only once. The top ten constitute almost 0.55% of the sample. These TCRs' antigens remain unknown. Sequencing was performed on unstimulated CD8+ T cells sorted from spleen or lymph node cells, taken before transplant. The source is a human donor who was the organ donor for an intestinal transplant.

V is TRBV5-4 and J is TRBJ2-3; tentatively, D is TRBD2 (6 bases). Germline V gene lookup returns CDR1 SGHNT and CDR2 YYREEE (reference sequence). V was trimmed by 1 base and J by 3 bases, leaving 9 bases between them. The CDR3 extends over 14 amino acids. This CDR3 reads CASSLREETDTQYF. As DNA, the CDR3 is TGTGCCAGCAGCTTGAGGGAGGAGACAGATACGCAGTATTTT.

The gene calls are TRBV4-3 and TRBJ2-7; TRBD2 is a possible D gene (6 bases). With 5 bases removed from V and 3 bases from J, the gap between germline ends came to 14 bases. There are 14 residues in the CDR3. Germline V gene data show CDR1 as LGHNA and CDR2 as YSLEER. The CDR3: CASSKARGYYEQYF. CDR3 DNA sequence: TGCGCCAGCAGCAAAGCACGGGGGTACTACGAGCAGTACTTC.

The chain joins TRBV7-8 to TRBJ2-7; no firm D call. Germline-derived CDR1 and CDR2 are SGHVS and FQNEAQ. The CDR3 contains 12 residues. The V and J ends lost 1 base and 5 bases respectively, with 6 bases between them. Written as DNA, the CDR3 is TGTGCCAGCAGCTTAGAGATAGACGAGCAGTACTTC. Its translation is CASSLEIDEQYF.

The rearrangement joins TRBV15 to TRBJ2-6; D call uncertain. The ends were cut back, 8 bases at V and 0 bases at J, with 2 bases in the middle. The germline gives CDR1 LNHNV, CDR2 YYDKDF (reference sequence). This CDR3 is built from 12 residues. DNA for the CDR3: TGTGCCACCTCCTCTGGGGCCAACGTCCTGACTTTC. It specifies CATSSGANVLTF.

The CDR3 DNA is TGTGCCAGCAGTTTCGCGGGGGGCACAGATACGCAGTATTTT. Its translation: CASSFAGGTDTQYF. J is TRBJ2-3 and V is TRBV27, with TRBD2 identical over 7 bases. The CDR3 runs 14 residues. Germline CDR1 and CDR2: MNHEY and SMNVEV (reference sequence). V lost 3 bases to trimming and J lost 1 base; unmatched junction nucleotides: 1.

The J gene is TRBJ2-3, the V gene TRBV11-2; D ambiguous. This CDR3 region has 17 residues. Trimming pared 5 bases from V and 1 base from J, leaving 19 bases between. Germline CDR1 SGHAT, CDR2 FQNNGV. CDR3 sequence (DNA): TGTGCCAGCAGCCTACGGGTCCCCTGGCTTCGCACAGATACGCAGTATTTT. It translates to CASSLRVPWLRTDTQYF.

J is TRBJ1-4 and V is TRBV12-5; 7 bases are a match to TRBD1. Germline V gene sequence: CDR1 LGHNT, CDR2 FRNRAP. The CDR3 is made up of 15 amino acids. The trim removed 6 bases at V and 4 bases at J, leaving 8 bases unmatched. The CDR3 loop is CASGFVTGINEKLFF. The CDR3 DNA reads as TGTGCTAGTGGCTTCGTGACAGGGATTAATGAAAAACTGTTTTTT.

DNA of the CDR3: TGTGCCAGTAGCCTGGGGACAGGGGGTGCCCACGAGCAGTACTTC. Translated: CASSLGTGGAHEQYF. The chain has TRBV19 and TRBJ2-7; 11 positions match TRBD1. The CDR3 consists of 15 residues. V shed 6 bases, J shed 5 bases, and the junction held 9 bases outside the gene matches. Germline CDR1 LNHDA, CDR2 SQIVND (reference sequence). Complete variable domain (other parts from reference TRBV19 and TRBJ2-7): DGGITQSPKYLFRKEGQNVTLSCEQNLNHDAMYWYRQDPGQGLRLIYYSQIVNDFQKGDIAEGYSVSREKKESFPLTVTSAQKNPTAFYLCASSLGTGGAHEQYFGPGTRLTVT.

The chain is built from TRBV27 and TRBJ1-6; 10 positions agree with TRBD1. Unmatched junction bases numbered 14, after V lost 6 bases and J lost 9 bases. This CDR3 spans 17 amino acids. Germline V gene lookup returns CDR1 MNHEY and CDR2 SMNVEV (reference sequence). The CDR3 DNA follows: TGTGCCAGCAGCATTGTTCCACCGGGACAGGGGATTTCACCCCTCCACTTT. Residues: CASSIVPPGQGISPLHF.

The J gene is TRBJ2-7, the V gene TRBV11-2; TRBD1 is a possible D gene (5 bases). The CDR3 has 12 residues. Germline V gene sequence: CDR1 SGHAT, CDR2 FQNNGV. V gave up 3 bases and J gave up 4 bases, with 7 bases separating them. For the CDR3, the DNA is TGTGCCAGCAGCTTCAGGGCTTACGAGCAGTACTTC. This encodes CASSFRAYEQYF.

This clone appeared once. CDR3 in amino acids: CASSFMRRGPGEAQYF. The CDR3 DNA sequence: TGTGCCAGCAGCTTTATGCGCAGGGGCCCTGGGGAGGCCCAGTACTTC. J is TRBJ2-5 and V is TRBV7-6, with D perhaps assigned TRBD1 or TRBD2 (6 bases each). CDR1 is SGHVS, CDR2 FNYEAQ, per germline. The CDR3 spans 16 residues. The germline V and J ends were trimmed by 3 bases and 9 bases, with 23 bases remaining between them.

The CDR3 spells CASSVGINTEAFF. CDR3 nucleotide sequence: TGTGCCAGCAGCGTAGGGATAAACACTGAAGCTTTCTTT. The chain joins TRBV9 to TRBJ1-1; no clear D gene. The germline gives CDR1 SGDLS, CDR2 YYNGEE. Between the trimmed V and J ends, which lost 0 bases and 2 bases, there was a span of 5 bases. This CDR3 has 13 amino acids.

The gene calls are TRBV6-5 and TRBJ2-1; D is ambiguous. CDR3 size: 16 residues. Germline-derived CDR1 and CDR2 are MNHEY and SVGAGI. The germline V and J ends were trimmed by 0 bases and 0 bases, with 9 bases remaining between them. This chain's CDR3 is CASSYSRARSYNEQFF. CDR3 nucleotide sequence: TGTGCCAGCAGTTACTCCCGCGCCCGCTCCTACAATGAGCAGTTCTTC.

This sequence joins TRBV18 and TRBJ2-7, with D tentatively TRBD1 (6 bases). Between the trimmed V and J ends, which lost 2 bases and 2 bases, there was a span of 13 bases. The CDR3 is 15 amino acids. Germline V gene data show CDR1 as KGHSH and CDR2 as LQKENI. The CDR3 protein is CASSPADSPPYEQYF. The CDR3 DNA is TGTGCCAGCTCACCAGCGGACAGCCCTCCCTACGAGCAGTACTTC.

The chain carries TRBV9 and TRBJ1-2; 7 bases are shared with TRBD1. This CDR3 has 17 amino acids. In germline, CDR1 is SGDLS, CDR2 YYNGEE. V shed 0 bases and J 3 bases; nucleotides not matched to a gene: 11. The CDR3 nucleotides read TGTGCCAGCAGCGTAGTAGCGGCGGGGGACAGCTACTATGGCTACACCTTC. It is translated as CASSVVAAGDSYYGYTF.

The chain couples TRBV7-3 to TRBJ2-7; either TRBD1 or TRBD2 may fit D (5 bases each). This CDR3 is built from 14 residues. V was clipped by 2 bases and J by 2 bases, with 10 bases between them. Germline V gene lookup returns CDR1 SGHTA and CDR2 FQGTGA. The CDR3 DNA follows: TGTGCCAGCAGCTTAGGGCTGGGACCCTACGAGCAGTACTTC. Protein: CASSLGLGPYEQYF.

The rearrangement uses TRBV5-4 and TRBJ1-2, with D unclear. Germline lookup yields CDR1 SGHNT and CDR2 YYREEE (reference sequence). The V end lost 4 bases, the J end lost 6 bases, and 7 bases lay between the germline ends. The CDR3 extends over 11 amino acids. The CDR3 loop is CASSDVNGYTF. The CDR3 bases are TGTGCCAGCAGCGACGTTAATGGCTACACCTTC.

V gene TRBV9 combines with J gene TRBJ2-7; 8 bases align to TRBD1. The germline CDR1 and CDR2 sequences are SGDLS and YYNGEE. This CDR3 has 16 amino acids. V was clipped by 1 base and J by 2 bases; unmatched bases: 8. CDR3: CASSVSSGTGPYEQYF. The CDR3 DNA reads as TGTGCCAGCAGCGTAAGTTCCGGGACAGGACCCTACGAGCAGTACTTC.

This clone was seen once. The V gene is TRBV5-3, the J gene TRBJ1-2, with 8 bases that match TRBD1. TRBV5-3 qualifies as an ORF whose function is uncertain. With V trimmed by 3 bases and J by 2 bases, 12 bases remained unmatched. CDR3 size: 17 residues. CDR3 nucleotide sequence: TGTGCCAGAAGCTCCGGGACAGGATTGCCACTCAACTATGGCTACACCTTC. Its translation: CARSSGTGLPLNYGYTF.

The rearrangement uses TRBV4-1 and TRBJ2-2; D assignment may be TRBD1 or TRBD2 (6 bases each). The V end lost 0 bases, the J end lost 6 bases, and 11 bases lay between the germline ends. CDR3 length: 15 amino acids. Germline V gene sequence: CDR1 MGHRA, CDR2 YSYEKL. CDR3 sequence (DNA): TGCGCCAGCAGCCAAGATCCCGGGGGCTCCGGGGAGCTGTTTTTT. It is translated as CASSQDPGGSGELFF.

This clone was found once. At one end, the junction sequence differs from germline, possibly due to a read error. The rearrangement joins TRBV9 to TRBJ1-1, with TRBD1 as a possible D gene (5 bases). Per germline, CDR1 SGDLS and CDR2 YYNGEE. The CDR3 is 13 amino acids. The CDR3 coding sequence is TGTGCCAGCAGCGTAGGAGGGGCCACTCAAGCTTTCTTT. Its translation is CASSVGGATQAFF.

This chain connects TRBV7-9 to TRBJ2-1; TRBD1 matches 7 bases. This CDR3 spans 16 amino acids. V dropped 5 bases and J dropped 3; count of bases not matched to a gene: 10. Per germline, CDR1 SEHNR and CDR2 FQNEAQ (reference sequence). CDR3 amino acids: CASSPIGQDFYNEQFF. The CDR3 DNA reads as TGTGCCAGCAGCCCTATCGGACAGGACTTCTACAATGAGCAGTTCTTC.

The V and J genes are TRBV11-2 and TRBJ2-7; TRBD2 aligns across 7 bases. The trim removed 7 bases at V and 1 base at J, leaving 7 bases unmatched. The CDR3 totals 14 residues. From germline, CDR1 is SGHAT and CDR2 FQNNGV. CDR3 region: CASTRDYLSYEQYF. Written as DNA, the CDR3 is TGTGCCAGCACCAGGGACTACCTTTCCTACGAGCAGTACTTC.

The CDR3 reads CASSPPSTDTQYF. In DNA, the CDR3 is TGCGCCAGCAGCCCACCTAGCACAGATACGCAGTATTTT. This chain connects TRBV4-3 to TRBJ2-3; unclear D gene. Germline assignment: CDR1 LGHNA and CDR2 YSLEER. Trimming stripped 4 bases from V and 0 bases from J, with 5 bases between. The CDR3 contains 13 residues.

As DNA, the CDR3 is TGCGCCAGCAGCCAAGGGCTGCCGGACGACGAGCAGTACTTC. Translation gives CASSQGLPDDEQYF. This chain joins TRBV4-3 and TRBJ2-7, with D unresolved. The CDR3 length is 14 residues. V was clipped by 1 base and J by 5 bases, with 12 bases between them. Germline assignment: CDR1 LGHNA and CDR2 YSLEER.

The chain recombines TRBV2 with TRBJ2-3; 11 bases match TRBD2. Looked up from germline, CDR1 is SNHLY and CDR2 is FYNNEI. CDR3 length: 15 residues. V was pared by 3 bases and J by 3 bases, with 2 bases of the junction left unmatched. CDR3: CASSEGLAATDTQYF. The CDR3, as DNA: TGTGCCAGCAGTGAGGGACTAGCGGCGACAGATACGCAGTATTTT.

V is TRBV4-2 and J is TRBJ1-3; no firm D call. There are 15 residues in the CDR3. From germline, CDR1 is LGHNA and CDR2 YNFKEQ. The V end was cut by 6 bases, the J end by 4 bases, with 16 bases between. CDR3 amino acids: CASRPQGLEGNTIYF. The CDR3 bases are TGTGCCAGCAGGCCCCAAGGGTTAGAGGGAAACACCATATATTTT.

This sequence joins TRBV4-1 and TRBJ2-3; no clear D. Germline CDR1 MGHRA, CDR2 YSYEKL. This CDR3 has 13 residues. V lost 0 bases and J 4 bases, leaving 5 bases between the germline ends. Here the CDR3 DNA reads TGCGCCAGCAGCCAAGAGAGGCCAGATACGCAGTATTTT. Its translation is CASSQERPDTQYF.

The rearrangement joins TRBV20-1 to TRBJ2-7; 13 positions agree with TRBD2. The CDR3 totals 11 residues. CDR1 is DFQATT and CDR2 is SNEGSKA in the germline V gene (reference sequence). The chain's CDR3 is CGGLAGDEQYF. CDR3 DNA sequence: TGCGGAGGACTAGCGGGGGACGAGCAGTACTTC.

The chain recombines TRBV6-1 with TRBJ1-5, with D possibly being TRBD1 (5 bases). CDR1 is MNHNS and CDR2 is SASEGT in the germline V gene. Trimming stripped 1 base from V and 3 bases from J, with 13 bases between. The CDR3 is 16 amino acids. The CDR3 here is CASSEVWGAYNQPQHF. The CDR3, as DNA: TGTGCCAGCAGTGAAGTTTGGGGCGCCTACAATCAGCCCCAGCATTTT.

This rearrangement joins TRBV5-5 to TRBJ2-1; D perhaps matches TRBD1 (6 bases). V lost 0 bases, J lost 15 bases, and 19 bases lay in between. CDR1 is SGHKS and CDR2 is YYEKEE in the germline V gene (reference sequence). The CDR3 sequence is 14 residues long. The CDR3 DNA reads TGTGCCAGCAGCTTGGTATCGGACAGCCGACGAAGGTTCTTC. Translating it yields CASSLVSDSRRRFF.

The rearrangement uses TRBV18 and TRBJ2-7, with 7 positions matching TRBD2. Germline assignment: CDR1 KGHSH and CDR2 LQKENI. This CDR3 comprises 14 residues. V trimming: 3 bases; J trimming: 6 bases; junction bases outside the gene matches: 8. CDR3 protein: CASSPRKRGSEQYF. The CDR3 nucleotides read TGTGCCAGCTCACCGCGCAAGCGGGGTAGCGAGCAGTACTTC.